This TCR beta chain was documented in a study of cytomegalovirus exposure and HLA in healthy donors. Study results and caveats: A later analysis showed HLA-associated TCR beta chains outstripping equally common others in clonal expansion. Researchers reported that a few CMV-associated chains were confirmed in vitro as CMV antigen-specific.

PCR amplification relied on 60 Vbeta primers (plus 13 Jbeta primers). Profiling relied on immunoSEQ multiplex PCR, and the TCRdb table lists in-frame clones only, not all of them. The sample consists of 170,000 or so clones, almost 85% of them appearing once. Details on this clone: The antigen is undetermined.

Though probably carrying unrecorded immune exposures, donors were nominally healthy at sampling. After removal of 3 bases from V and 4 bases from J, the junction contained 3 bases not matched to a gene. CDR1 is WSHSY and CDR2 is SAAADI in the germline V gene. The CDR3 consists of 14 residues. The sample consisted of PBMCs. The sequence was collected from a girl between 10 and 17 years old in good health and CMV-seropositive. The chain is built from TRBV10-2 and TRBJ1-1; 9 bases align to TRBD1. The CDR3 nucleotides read TGCGCCAGCAGTGAACGGGACAGGGTCACTGAAGCTTTCTTT. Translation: CASSERDRVTEAFF.